A single sample gave rise to the 17 T cell receptor beta chains below, sequenced in a study of shared clonotypes between healthy human individuals. Using immunoSEQ multiplex PCR, the repertoire was profiled, and TCRdb retains in-frame clones only, with some absent. This sample has fewer than 1.8 million clones, with 98% to 99% found just once. Sequencing was carried out using naive CD4+ T cells sorted from blood. Subset given: CD45RA+ positively selected. Receptors originate from a man aged 25 to 40 in good health.

The V gene is TRBV19, the J gene TRBJ2-7, with 7 bases matching TRBD1. The V gene end was trimmed by 4 bases and the J gene end by 5 bases; junction bases not matched to a gene: 2. The germline V gene encodes CDR1 LNHDA and CDR2 SQIVND (reference sequence). The CDR3 sequence is 12 residues long. CDR3 amino acids: CASSNTGDEQYF. CDR3 coding DNA: TGTGCCAGTAGTAATACAGGGGACGAGCAGTACTTC.

This chain uses TRBV7-9 with TRBJ1-1, with D tentatively TRBD1 (6 bases). The CDR3 has 15 residues. The germline V and J ends were trimmed by 4 bases and 7 bases, with 19 bases remaining between them. The germline CDR1 and CDR2 sequences are SEHNR and FQNEAQ (reference sequence). The CDR3 loop reads CASSSVPGENGEAFF. The CDR3 DNA follows: TGTGCCAGCAGCTCAGTCCCAGGGGAGAACGGTGAAGCTTTCTTT.

This clone was seen just once. The genes are TRBV7-8 and TRBJ2-7; D remains unclear. The CDR3 extends over 13 amino acids. CDR1 is SGHVS and CDR2 is FQNEAQ in the germline V gene. V was shortened by 0 bases and J by 5 bases, with 8 bases between the two germline ends. The CDR3 nucleotides are TGTGCCAGCAGCTTAGCAACGTGGGACGAGCAGTACTTC. Amino acid sequence: CASSLATWDEQYF.

This chain joins TRBV10-3 and TRBJ1-5; a possible D gene is TRBD1 (5 bases). The CDR3 sequence is 13 residues long. Per the germline V gene, CDR1 is ENHRY and CDR2 is SYGVKD. V lost 3 bases and J 6 bases, leaving 9 bases between the germline ends. CDR3 loop: CAISDTGGQPQHF. The CDR3 nucleotides read TGTGCCATCAGTGACACTGGGGGTCAGCCCCAGCATTTT.

This chain joins TRBV28 and TRBJ2-1; tentatively, D is TRBD2 (6 bases). Germline V CDR1 and CDR2: MDHEN, SYDVKM. V was clipped by 7 bases and J by 9 bases, with 16 bases between them. The CDR3 extends over 13 amino acids. The DNA for the CDR3 is TGTGCCAGCACCCCCAGGCCGGGACTTGAGCAGTTCTTC. This translates into CASTPRPGLEQFF.

The V and J genes are TRBV15 and TRBJ2-2; 8 bases map to TRBD2. The CDR3 contains 16 residues. In germline, CDR1 is LNHNV, CDR2 YYDKDF (reference sequence). V trimming: 5 bases; J trimming: 2 bases; junction bases outside the gene matches: 7. CDR3 in DNA: TGTGCCACCAGCTCACGGGAGGGACCTAACACCGGGGAGCTGTTTTTT. Amino acids: CATSSREGPNTGELFF. Supplemented by reference TRBV15 and TRBJ2-2, the full variable domain reads DAMVIQNPRYQVTQFGKPVTLSCSQTLNHNVMYWYQQKSSQAPKLLFHYYDKDFNNEADTPDNFQSRRPNTSFCFLDIRSPGLGDTAMYLCATSSREGPNTGELFFGEGSRLTVL.

This sequence joins TRBV7-9 and TRBJ2-3, with 11 bases fitting TRBD1. This CDR3 spans 16 amino acids. Germline values: CDR1 SEHNR, CDR2 FQNEAQ (reference sequence). The ends lost 5 bases at V and 8 bases at J; junction bases unmatched: 12. The CDR3 loop reads CASSPLLGQGAGTQYF. CDR3 DNA: TGTGCCAGCAGCCCTCTACTTGGACAGGGGGCAGGTACGCAGTATTTT. Drawing the rest from reference TRBV7-9 and TRBJ2-3, the complete variable domain is DTGVSQNPRHKITKRGQNVTFRCDPISEHNRLYWYRQTLGQGPEFLTYFQNEAQLEKSRLLSDRFSAERPKGSFSTLEIQRTEQGDSAMYLCASSPLLGQGAGTQYFGPGTRLTVL.

The chain carries TRBV18 and TRBJ2-2; no definite D call. The CDR3 contains 14 residues. Germline V gives CDR1 KGHSH, CDR2 LQKENI. The V gene lost 6 bases and the J gene lost 2 bases, with 10 bases spanning the gap. The CDR3 sequence: CASSRSLNTGELFF. DNA for the CDR3: TGTGCCAGCTCTCGTAGCCTTAACACCGGGGAGCTGTTTTTT.

The chain recombines TRBV10-3 with TRBJ2-7; TRBD2 agrees at 13 bases. The V segment lost 2 bases and the J segment 7 bases; nucleotides outside the gene matches: 5. Germline CDR1 reads ENHRY; CDR2 reads SYGVKD. This CDR3 region has 15 residues. CDR3 region: CAISEEGLAGSEQYF. The DNA for the CDR3 is TGTGCCATCAGTGAGGAGGGACTAGCGGGAAGTGAGCAGTACTTC.

In DNA, the CDR3 is TGCGCCAGCAGCCAAGAGGGCTTTGAGCAGTTCTTC. This gives the protein CASSQEGFEQFF. The chain employs TRBV4-3 and TRBJ2-1; D is unresolved. The CDR3 is 12 residues long. Trimming shortened V by 0 bases and J by 9 bases, and 6 bases separated the two germline ends. Germline V gene sequence: CDR1 LGHNA, CDR2 YSLEER.

The genes are TRBV28 and TRBJ1-3; D remains unclear. Deletions cut 3 bases from V and 0 bases from J, with 6 bases between. The CDR3 totals 14 residues. CDR1 MDHEN and CDR2 SYDVKM come from the germline V gene. The CDR3 coding sequence is TGTGCCAGCAGTTTGGTTCTCTCTGGAAACACCATATATTTT. The encoded protein is CASSLVLSGNTIYF.

The CDR3 region has the DNA TGTGCCAGCAGCCAAGTAGGGGCACTGTCCGAGCAGTACTTC. Protein sequence: CASSQVGALSEQYF. The chain couples TRBV14 to TRBJ2-7; the D gene is possibly TRBD1 (5 bases). Trimming removed 1 base at V and 6 bases at J, with 13 bases between. The germline V gene has CDR1 SGHDN and CDR2 FVKESK. The CDR3 runs to 14 residues. The whole variable domain, filled in from reference TRBV14 and TRBJ2-7, reads EAGVTQFPSHSVIEKGQTVTLRCDPISGHDNLYWYRRVMGKEIKFLLHFVKESKQDESGMPNNRFLAERTGGTYSTLKVQPAELEDSGVYFCASSQVGALSEQYFGPGTRLTVT.

CDR3 amino acids: CASSGAGGLYNEQFF. Written as DNA, the CDR3 is TGTGCCAGCAGTGGAGCGGGAGGGTTATACAATGAGCAGTTCTTC. This chain links TRBV25-1 with TRBJ2-1, with 10 bases that match TRBD2. The CDR3 covers 15 residues. The trim removed 4 bases at V and 4 bases at J, leaving 4 bases unmatched. The germline CDR1 and CDR2 sequences are MGHDK and SYGVNS.

J is TRBJ1-1 and V is TRBV6-4, with D possibly being TRBD1 (6 bases). This CDR3 has 13 residues. Germline V gives CDR1 MRHNA, CDR2 SNTAGT. Deletions cut 5 bases from V and 1 base from J, with 8 bases between. The CDR3 protein is CASSSTGNTEAFF. CDR3 nucleotide sequence: TGTGCCAGCAGTTCGACAGGGAACACTGAAGCTTTCTTT.

The chain links TRBV29-1 to TRBJ1-2, with D tentatively TRBD1 (5 bases). This CDR3 comprises 14 residues. From germline, CDR1 is SQVTM and CDR2 ANQGSEA. This CDR3 reads CSTLEGTASYGYTF. The CDR3 nucleotides read TGCAGTACCCTAGAGGGGACGGCTAGCTATGGCTACACCTTC.

The gene calls are TRBV5-1 and TRBJ2-2; TRBD1 agrees at 7 bases. Per the germline V gene, CDR1 is SGHRS and CDR2 is YFSETQ. The CDR3 sequence is 16 residues long. The J segment lost 4 bases and the V segment lost 0 bases, leaving 6 bases of the junction unmatched. The CDR3 loop reads CASSLGDRVGTGELFF. Written as DNA, the CDR3 is TGCGCCAGCAGCTTGGGAGACAGGGTTGGCACCGGGGAGCTGTTTTTT.

The chain is built from TRBV7-2 and TRBJ2-2, with 12 bases matching TRBD2. The CDR3 loop spans 17 amino acids. V was pared by 5 bases and J by 4 bases, with 8 bases of the junction left unmatched. Germline CDR1 and CDR2: SGHTA and FQGNSA. The CDR3 region is CASSRLAGVLGTGELFF. CDR3 nucleotide sequence: TGTGCCAGCAGCCGACTAGCGGGAGTTCTAGGCACCGGGGAGCTGTTTTTT.